Below are 9 T cell receptor beta chains sequenced from a single sample in a study of T cell repertoires in cytomegalovirus infection. TCRdb independently ran MiXCR on the reads; one entry per CDR3 protein. The sample lists around 34,000 distinct CDR3 sequences, over 50% occurring once. The antigens these receptors bind are not known. This specimen consisted of CD8+ T cells from cultured PBMCs, obtained from culture after CMV antigen stimulation. These TCRs come from a human donor in good health (CMV status not recorded). Some clones in this sample may be carry-over from other donors' samples.

The CDR3 sequence: CASSMSGNQPQHF. CDR3 coding DNA: TGTGCCAGCAGTATGTCAGGGAATCAGCCCCAGCATTTT. V and J are TRBV6-1 and TRBJ1-5; a possible D gene is TRBD1 (5 bases). This CDR3 has 13 residues. Germline loops: CDR1 MNHNS, CDR2 SASEGT. Trimming removed 5 bases from V and 4 bases from J, with 9 bases in between.

There are a few counts of this clonotype. This chain joins TRBV7-2 and TRBJ2-7; 9 nucleotides agree with TRBD1. V lost 5 bases and J lost 4; bases outside the gene matches: 3. There are 13 residues in the CDR3. CDR1 and CDR2 from the germline V gene are SGHTA and FQGNSA. The CDR3, as DNA: TGTGCCAGCAGCCCGGACAGGGGTTACGAGCAGTACGTC. Amino acid sequence: CASSPDRGYEQYV.

The chain carries TRBV6-5 and TRBJ2-7, with TRBD2 matching over 10 bases. Germline CDR1 and CDR2: MNHEY and SVGAGI. V lost 2 bases and J lost 6; bases outside the gene matches: 7. The CDR3 contains 15 residues. In DNA, the CDR3 is TGTGCCAGCAGTTACCTCACTAGCGGGAATCTCGAGCAGTACTTC. Translated: CASSYLTSGNLEQYF.

The rearrangement uses TRBV7-9 and TRBJ2-3; D gene unclear. Germline V CDR1 and CDR2: SEHNR, FQNEAQ (reference sequence). V lost 10 bases and J 3 bases, leaving 8 bases between the germline ends. The CDR3 extends over 11 amino acids. CDR3 coding DNA: TGTGCCACCCTGGTTACAGATACGCAGTATTTT. Translating it yields CATLVTDTQYF.

The chain is built from TRBV6-1 and TRBJ2-5; 8 bases align to TRBD1. The CDR3 length is 15 residues. Per germline, CDR1 MNHNS and CDR2 SASEGT. V dropped 8 bases and J dropped 2; count of bases not matched to a gene: 10. CDR3 amino acids: CASFRTGPLQETQYF. The CDR3 bases are TGTGCCAGCTTTCGGACAGGGCCCCTTCAAGAGACCCAGTACTTC.

The gene calls are TRBV27 and TRBJ1-5, with D perhaps TRBD1 (6 bases). V was cut by 2 bases and J by 3 bases, with 14 bases left in between. CDR3 length equals 16 residues. In germline, CDR1 is MNHEY, CDR2 SMNVEV (reference sequence). This chain's CDR3 is CASSLSGGRLNQPQHF. The CDR3 bases are TGTGCCAGCAGTTTAAGCGGGGGGCGCCTCAATCAGCCCCAGCATTTT.

V and J are TRBV4-1 and TRBJ2-3; D possibly matches TRBD1 or TRBD2 (7 bases each). This CDR3 is built from 16 residues. V was shortened by 0 bases and J by 8 bases, with 18 bases between the two germline ends. Looked up from germline, CDR1 is MGHRA and CDR2 is YSYEKL. Written as DNA, the CDR3 is TGCGCCAGCAGCCAAGATCGACTAGCAGGGGGTGGTACGCAGTATTTT. Translation: CASSQDRLAGGGTQYF.

This clonotype occurred many times. The rearrangement joins TRBV28 to TRBJ2-4, with 8 bases matching TRBD2. Trimming took 3 bases from V and 15 from J; bases not matched to a gene: 10. This CDR3 contains 13 residues. Germline CDR1 and CDR2: MDHEN and SYDVKM. The CDR3 here is CASSFSAGGGSYF. The CDR3 region has the DNA TGTGCCAGCAGTTTTTCGGCGGGAGGAGGTTCGTACTTC.

This clonotype was recorded a few times. The V call is TRBV7-6, the J call TRBJ2-1, with 12 bases fitting TRBD2. The V gene's germline CDR1 is SGHVS and CDR2 FNYEAQ. Unmatched junction bases numbered 9, after V lost 5 bases and J lost 4 bases. The CDR3 is 17 residues long. The CDR3 is CASSPTSGGGGYNEQFF. For the CDR3, the DNA is TGTGCCAGCAGCCCGACTAGCGGGGGAGGTGGATACAATGAGCAGTTCTTC.